A single sample gave rise to the 32 T cell receptor beta chains below, sequenced in a study of blood T cell repertoires in COVID-19. Using immunoSEQ multiplex PCR, the repertoire was profiled, and TCRdb retains in-frame clones only, with some absent. Counted here are 25,000 to 35,000 clones, 90% to 95% occurring once; the ten biggest clones make up roughly 13%. Sequenced: peripheral blood. The receptors derive from a human donor in a cohort sampled during active COVID-19.

This chain links TRBV1 with TRBJ2-2; the table's D call, TRBD2, was not checked against the DNA. TRBV1 is labeled a pseudogene. The CDR3 consists of 17 residues. CDR3 loop: CTSSQDRLVSGPGELFF. The CDR3 DNA is TGCACCAGCAGCCAAGATCGACTAGTGTCCGGGCCCGGGGAGCTGTTTTTT.

This chain joins TRBV3-1 (or the pseudogene TRBV3-2) and TRBJ2-1; 11 bases map to TRBD2. The germline CDR1 and CDR2 sequences are LGHDT and YNNKEL (reference sequence). J was trimmed by 9 bases and V by 0 bases; bases with no gene match: 4. This CDR3 contains 15 residues. The DNA of the CDR3 is TGTGCCAGCAGCCAAGATGGAACTAGCGGGAGTGAGCAGTTCTTC. This encodes CASSQDGTSGSEQFF.

The chain has TRBV19 and TRBJ2-5, with a tentative D call TRBD2 (6 bases). CDR1 is LNHDA and CDR2 is SQIVND in the germline V gene (reference sequence). The CDR3 consists of 16 residues. V lost 3 bases and J 0 bases, leaving 14 bases between the germline ends. This CDR3 is CASSIVGGFNQETQYF. The CDR3 coding sequence is TGTGCCAGTAGTATTGTTGGAGGGTTTAACCAAGAGACCCAGTACTTC. Based on the CDR3 plus reference TRBV19 and TRBJ2-5, the full variable domain is DGGITQSPKYLFRKEGQNVTLSCEQNLNHDAMYWYRQDPGQGLRLIYYSQIVNDFQKGDIAEGYSVSREKKESFPLTVTSAQKNPTAFYLCASSIVGGFNQETQYFGPGTRLLVL.

The chain links TRBV7-3 to TRBJ2-5; 14 nucleotides align to TRBD2. The CDR3 is 18 amino acids. The trim removed 5 bases at V and 5 bases at J, leaving 13 bases unmatched. Germline V gene data show CDR1 as SGHTA and CDR2 as FQGTGA. In DNA, the CDR3 is TGTGCCAGCAGCCCGAGGGGTGGAGGACTAGCGGGAGGCGAGACCCAGTACTTC. The encoded protein is CASSPRGGGLAGGETQYF.

The rearrangement joins TRBV28 to TRBJ1-1; a possible D gene is TRBD1 (5 bases). Looked up from germline, CDR1 is MDHEN and CDR2 is SYDVKM. The CDR3 runs 14 residues. V was clipped by 6 bases and J by 2 bases, with 13 bases between them. The CDR3: CASSIYRFNTEAFF. In DNA form, the CDR3 reads TGTGCCAGCAGCATATACAGGTTCAACACTGAAGCTTTCTTT.

V usage is TRBV29-1 and J usage is TRBJ2-7, with 7 bases aligning to TRBD1. CDR1 and CDR2 (germline): SQVTM, ANQGSEA. V lost 5 bases and J lost 7; bases outside the gene matches: 8. The CDR3 sequence is 12 residues long. CDR3 bases: TGCAGCGTTTACTCACAGGGGCGGGAGCAGTACTTC. This gives the protein CSVYSQGREQYF.

CDR3 DNA sequence: TGTGCCAGCAGGGAAAAGACAGGGACTGGAAACACCATATATTTT. Its translation: CASREKTGTGNTIYF. The chain carries TRBV27 and TRBJ1-3; 7 bases align to TRBD1. Looked up from germline, CDR1 is MNHEY and CDR2 is SMNVEV (reference sequence). The CDR3 has 15 residues. V lost 6 bases to trimming and J lost 2 bases; unmatched junction nucleotides: 7.

The chain has TRBV19 and TRBJ1-3; D call uncertain. CDR3 size: 14 residues. Per the germline V gene, CDR1 is LNHDA and CDR2 is SQIVND (reference sequence). V was clipped by 5 bases and J by 4 bases, with 12 bases between them. The CDR3 sequence is CASSQAGRGNTIYF. The DNA for the CDR3 is TGTGCCAGTAGTCAAGCGGGTAGGGGAAACACCATATATTTT.

J is TRBJ2-3 and V is TRBV10-3; D might be TRBD2 (6 bases). V dropped 4 bases and J dropped 0 bases, with 11 bases sitting between them. This CDR3 contains 15 residues. Germline assignment: CDR1 ENHRY and CDR2 SYGVKD. CDR3 in amino acids: CAISVGGASTDTQYF. The CDR3 nucleotides read TGTGCCATCAGTGTGGGGGGAGCTAGCACAGATACGCAGTATTTT.

This clone was recorded only once. The chain uses TRBV6-1 and TRBJ2-2; tentative D call: TRBD2 (5 bases). V was cut by 2 bases and J by 4 bases, with 11 bases left in between. There are 15 residues in the CDR3. CDR1 MNHNS and CDR2 SASEGT come from the germline V gene. CDR3 DNA sequence: TGTGCCAGCAGTGAACGGGGTAGCATCACCGGGGAGCTGTTTTTT. This gives the protein CASSERGSITGELFF.

V and J are TRBV28 and TRBJ2-2; 7 bases agree with TRBD2. The germline V gene encodes CDR1 MDHEN and CDR2 SYDVKM. This CDR3 spans 14 amino acids. V shed 7 bases, J shed 2 bases, and the junction held 4 bases outside the gene matches. This chain's CDR3 is CASKGTINTGELFF. CDR3 DNA sequence: TGTGCCAGCAAGGGGACTATAAACACCGGGGAGCTGTTTTTT.

The rearrangement joins TRBV12-3 or TRBV12-4 to TRBJ2-1; maybe TRBD2 (5 bases). V was pared by 0 bases and J by 10 bases, with 7 bases between. CDR3 length equals 12 residues. This chain's CDR3 is CASSLAGVEQFF. The CDR3 nucleotides are TGTGCCAGCAGTTTAGCGGGAGTGGAGCAGTTCTTC.

The chain carries TRBV3-1 (or the pseudogene TRBV3-2) and TRBJ2-3; the match to TRBD2 covers 8 bases. CDR1 and CDR2 from the germline V gene are LGHDT and YNNKEL (reference sequence). V gave up 1 base and J gave up 6 bases; unmatched junction bases: 6. The CDR3 runs to 15 residues. The CDR3 sequence is CASSQGGLVSDTQYF. The CDR3 nucleotides read TGTGCCAGCAGCCAAGGGGGACTAGTTTCGGATACGCAGTATTTT.

J is TRBJ2-1 and V is TRBV10-2; tentative D call: TRBD2 (7 bases). The V and J ends lost 7 bases and 9 bases respectively, with 16 bases between them. Germline CDR1 is WSHSY and CDR2 is SAAADI. The CDR3 sequence is 13 residues long. Here the CDR3 reads CASTPGRGAEQFF. CDR3 DNA sequence: TGCGCCAGCACCCCTGGTCGGGGGGCTGAGCAGTTCTTC.

The chain links TRBV10-2 to TRBJ2-2; the match to TRBD2 covers 8 bases. The junction had 8 bases not matched to a gene; V was cut back by 6 bases and J by 5 bases. The CDR3 contains 15 residues. Per germline, CDR1 WSHSY and CDR2 SAAADI. The chain's CDR3 is CASSFSGRGTGELFF. The CDR3 DNA reads TGCGCCAGCAGCTTCAGCGGGAGAGGGACCGGGGAGCTGTTTTTT.

This chain links TRBV3-1 (or the pseudogene TRBV3-2) with TRBJ2-7; 7 bases match TRBD1. The CDR3 is 16 residues long. Germline CDR1 and CDR2: LGHDT and YNNKEL (reference sequence). V trimming: 4 bases; J trimming: 2 bases; junction bases outside the gene matches: 11. The CDR3, as DNA: TGTGCCAGCAGCCCACGCTATATGACAGGGCCCTACGAGCAGTACTTC. Translating gives CASSPRYMTGPYEQYF.

The V gene is TRBV5-6, the J gene TRBJ2-2; D is perhaps TRBD2 (5 bases). CDR3 length equals 16 residues. V lost 4 bases, J lost 1 base, and 14 bases lay in between. The germline V gene encodes CDR1 SGHDT and CDR2 YYEEEE. The CDR3 bases are TGTGCCAGCAGCCCGGGGTACGTCCAGAACACCGGGGAGCTGTTTTTT. As protein: CASSPGYVQNTGELFF.

V gene TRBV4-1 combines with J gene TRBJ1-1; possible D gene TRBD1, 5 bases. The CDR3 contains 13 residues. Between the trimmed V and J ends, which lost 2 bases and 2 bases, there was a span of 6 bases. Looked up from germline, CDR1 is MGHRA and CDR2 is YSYEKL. This chain's CDR3 is CASSQTGNTEAFF. In DNA, the CDR3 is TGCGCCAGCAGCCAAACAGGCAACACTGAAGCTTTCTTT.

The CDR3 loop is CASQGHSLAGTSYNEQFF. The CDR3 DNA reads TGTGCCAGCCAGGGTCACTCATTAGCGGGTACATCCTACAATGAGCAGTTCTTC. This chain joins TRBV27 and TRBJ2-1; 7 nucleotides line up with TRBD2. Germline values: CDR1 MNHEY, CDR2 SMNVEV (reference sequence). CDR3 size: 18 residues. V was clipped by 8 bases and J by 1 base; unmatched bases: 17.

CDR3 region: CASSVEAGLYNSPLHF. The CDR3 nucleotides read TGTGCCAGCAGTGTGGAGGCAGGATTATATAATTCACCCCTCCACTTT. The rearrangement joins TRBV2 to TRBJ1-6, with D hard to call. The CDR3 covers 16 residues. Germline V gene sequence: CDR1 SNHLY, CDR2 FYNNEI. V was trimmed by 4 bases and J by 4 bases, leaving 14 bases between them. The full variable domain, with the rest looked up from reference TRBV2 and TRBJ1-6, is EPEVTQTPSHQVTQMGQEVILRCVPISNHLYFYWYRQILGQKVEFLVSFYNNEISEKSEIFDDQFSVERPDGSNFTLKIRSTKLEDSAMYFCASSVEAGLYNSPLHFGNGTRLTVT.

The chain uses TRBV7-9 and TRBJ1-2; TRBD1 agrees at 9 bases. The V segment lost 1 base and the J segment 6 bases; nucleotides outside the gene matches: 9. The germline CDR1 and CDR2 sequences are SEHNR and FQNEAQ (reference sequence). This CDR3 contains 16 residues. The DNA of the CDR3 is TGTGCCAGCAGCTTAGTTTCTGATGGGGACAGGGATGGCTACACCTTC. As protein: CASSLVSDGDRDGYTF.

V and J are TRBV7-8 and TRBJ2-3; TRBD1 is a possible D gene (5 bases). CDR3 length equals 12 residues. Germline values: CDR1 SGHVS, CDR2 FQNEAQ. V lost 5 bases and J 5 bases, leaving 8 bases between the germline ends. CDR3 residues: CASSRQIDTQYF. As DNA, the CDR3 is TGTGCCAGCAGCCGACAGATAGATACGCAGTATTTT.

This clone has a handful of counts. The J gene is TRBJ2-2, the V gene TRBV7-2; D remains unclear. Trimming removed 5 bases from V and 0 bases from J, with 10 bases in between. The CDR3 sequence is 15 residues long. Per germline, CDR1 SGHTA and CDR2 FQGNSA. CDR3 coding DNA: TGTGCCAGCAGCGTAGGGCATGCGAACACCGGGGAGCTGTTTTTT. Residues: CASSVGHANTGELFF.

The chain recombines TRBV28 with TRBJ2-2; 7 bases are shared with TRBD1. This CDR3 spans 15 amino acids. Germline V CDR1 and CDR2: MDHEN, SYDVKM. With V trimmed by 3 bases and J by 1 base, 2 bases remained unmatched. The CDR3 coding sequence is TGTGCCAGCAGTTTTCCAGGGGGGAACACCGGGGAGCTGTTTTTT. Protein product: CASSFPGGNTGELFF.

The chain joins TRBV7-2 to TRBJ1-5; D is possibly TRBD1 (6 bases). CDR1 is SGHTA, CDR2 FQGNSA, per germline. The V gene lost 4 bases and the J gene lost 7 bases, with 8 bases spanning the gap. This CDR3 spans 12 amino acids. Written as DNA, the CDR3 is TGTGCCAGCAGCTCGAGGGGGCAGCCCCAGCATTTT. It yields the protein CASSSRGQPQHF.

This clone has a single count. The gene calls are TRBV4-3 and TRBJ2-3; TRBD2 aligns across 7 bases. The germline gives CDR1 LGHNA, CDR2 YSLEER. J lost 8 bases, V lost 2 bases, and 13 bases had no gene match. The CDR3 runs to 16 residues. The CDR3 loop reads CASSQKGSGPGGTQYF. CDR3 DNA: TGCGCCAGCAGCCAAAAGGGGAGCGGCCCGGGAGGTACGCAGTATTTT.

This clone was observed once. This chain joins TRBV7-3 and TRBJ1-6; TRBD1 matches 8 bases. CDR1 is SGHTA, CDR2 FQGTGA, per germline. The length of the CDR3 is 13 residues. Trimming cost V 8 bases and J 9 bases; bases outside gene matches: 6. Here the CDR3 DNA reads TGTGCCAGCCAGGGGGCCGCTGGTTCACCCCTCCACTTT. It encodes CASQGAAGSPLHF.

This chain connects TRBV18 to TRBJ1-2; 7 positions agree with TRBD1. Germline CDR1 reads KGHSH; CDR2 reads LQKENI. The CDR3 consists of 13 residues. V gave up 10 bases and J gave up 8 bases; unmatched junction bases: 13. CDR3 residues: CATGEGAVYGYTF. In DNA, the CDR3 is TGTGCCACCGGCGAGGGGGCCGTCTACGGCTACACCTTC.

The rearrangement uses TRBV5-5 and TRBJ1-2; 8 bases are shared with TRBD1. Germline CDR1 reads SGHKS; CDR2 reads YYEKEE (reference sequence). The ends lost 4 bases at V and 8 bases at J; junction bases unmatched: 13. This CDR3 region has 15 residues. The CDR3: CASSPVGQGMIGYTF. CDR3 bases: TGTGCCAGCAGCCCCGTAGGACAGGGAATGATCGGCTACACCTTC.

The chain has TRBV5-1 and TRBJ2-4, with 7 bases that match TRBD2. The J segment lost 5 bases and the V segment lost 2 bases, leaving 7 bases of the junction unmatched. This CDR3 region has 15 residues. Per germline, CDR1 SGHRS and CDR2 YFSETQ. CDR3: CASSLNGEGQNIQYF. CDR3 DNA sequence: TGCGCCAGCAGCTTAAACGGGGAGGGACAAAACATTCAGTACTTC.

Only one count was recorded for this clone. The chain uses TRBV6-2 or TRBV6-3 and TRBJ1-2; 7 nucleotides agree with TRBD1. The CDR3 loop spans 13 amino acids. After removal of 4 bases from V and 3 bases from J, the junction contained 2 bases not matched to a gene. Germline CDR1 is MNHEY and CDR2 is SVGEGT. CDR3 nucleotides: TGTGCCAGCAGTTTAACAGGGGACTATGGCTACACCTTC. This codes for CASSLTGDYGYTF.

This rearrangement joins TRBV4-1 to TRBJ1-1; TRBD1 is a possible D gene (5 bases). Trimming took off 1 base at V and 3 bases at J, with 12 bases between the two ends. Germline V gives CDR1 MGHRA, CDR2 YSYEKL. The CDR3 loop spans 15 amino acids. CDR3 bases: TGCGCCAGCAGCCAAGGCCGTGGGGGGTACACTGAAGCTTTCTTT. It yields the protein CASSQGRGGYTEAFF.